Shown below are 2 T cell receptor beta chains from a single sample sequenced in a study of blood T cell repertoires in COVID-19. The assay was immunoSEQ multiplex PCR, and TCRdb's table has in-frame clones only and misses some. Of roughly 230,000 clones listed, 65% to 85% are singletons. Sequencing was done on a sample of peripheral blood. The receptors were sampled from a man aged 45-65 years with active or convalescent COVID-19.

The chain carries TRBV30 and TRBJ2-7; no reliable D call. V dropped 1 base and J dropped 3 bases, with 16 bases sitting between them. CDR1 and CDR2 from the germline V gene are GTSNPN and SVGIG (reference sequence). CDR3 size: 15 residues. CDR3 sequence (DNA): TGTGCCTGGAGTGCCAACCCCCGCTCGGGCTACGAGCAGTACTTC. Translating gives CAWSANPRSGYEQYF.

This chain uses TRBV9 with TRBJ2-2; TRBD2 might be the D (5 bases). Germline V gene lookup returns CDR1 SGDLS and CDR2 YYNGEE. There are 14 residues in the CDR3. V gave up 0 bases and J gave up 3 bases, with 6 bases separating them. The CDR3 nucleotides read TGTGCCAGCAGCGTAGGAGGGTACACCGGGGAGCTGTTTTTT. Translated: CASSVGGYTGELFF.